This TCR beta chain was found in a study of cytomegalovirus exposure and HLA in healthy donors. This PCR relied on a set of 60 Vbeta primers and 13 Jbeta primers. Produced via immunoSEQ multiplex PCR; TCRdb's table is partial and in-frame only. The table lists nearly 200,000 clones, 70% to 85% of them singletons, with 0.075% to 0.1% in the top ten. The CDR3 runs to 15 residues. V shed 4 bases, J shed 2 bases, and the junction held 6 bases outside the gene matches. Germline CDR1 and CDR2: SGHRS and YFSETQ. Sequenced input: PBMCs. The clonotype was recovered from a boy aged 2 to 9 in good health and CMV-seronegative. This chain connects TRBV5-1 to TRBJ2-5; 9 nucleotides line up with TRBD2. CDR3 DNA sequence: TGCGCCAGCAGCCCTCTAGCGGGGACTCAAGAGACCCAGTACTTC. This codes for CASSPLAGTQETQYF.